The next 22 T cell receptor beta chains were all read from a single sample in a study of T cell responses to AZD1222 COVID-19 vaccine. Some clones are missing from TCRdb's copy, which holds only in-frame ones; the method was immunoSEQ multiplex PCR. The sample has 150,000 to 180,000 clones; 88% are singletons. Source: peripheral blood, taken on day 0 of AZD1222 vaccination. Receptors were obtained from an adult in good health.

The CDR3 nucleotides are TGCGCCAGCAGTGACAGGGTAAGGGAGACCCAGTACTTC. Translation: CASSDRVRETQYF. The chain recombines TRBV10-1 with TRBJ2-5; possibly TRBD1 for D (5 bases). The V gene's germline CDR1 is WNHNN and CDR2 SYGVQD (reference sequence). Trimming pared 3 bases from V and 5 bases from J, leaving 10 bases between. This CDR3 is 13 amino acids long.

The chain links TRBV27 to TRBJ1-1; TRBD1 is a possible D gene (5 bases). Germline CDR1 reads MNHEY; CDR2 reads SMNVEV (reference sequence). V dropped 7 bases and J dropped 1 base, with 16 bases sitting between them. This CDR3 is built from 15 residues. The CDR3 region has the DNA TGTGCCAGCAAAGGGCGGGGCAGCCCGAACACTGAAGCTTTCTTT. Translating it yields CASKGRGSPNTEAFF.

The chain combines TRBV7-2 with TRBJ2-2; 11 bases match TRBD2. J was trimmed by 5 bases and V by 5 bases; bases with no gene match: 7. CDR3 length: 16 residues. CDR1 is SGHTA and CDR2 is FQGNSA in the germline V gene. In nucleotides, the CDR3 is TGTGCCAGCAGCCTATCTAGCGGGGGGATAACCGGGGAGCTGTTTTTT. Translated, it gives CASSLSSGGITGELFF.

The chain recombines TRBV4-3 with TRBJ1-1, with 7 bases identical to TRBD1. The ends lost 2 bases at V and 4 bases at J; junction bases unmatched: 7. Germline CDR1 is LGHNA and CDR2 is YSLEER. This CDR3 is built from 15 residues. The CDR3 sequence: CASSQWTGGGTEAFF. CDR3 bases: TGCGCCAGCAGCCAATGGACAGGCGGGGGCACTGAAGCTTTCTTT.

This rearrangement joins TRBV6-1 to TRBJ1-5; D is unclear. Germline CDR1 MNHNS, CDR2 SASEGT. V was clipped by 0 bases and J by 0 bases, with 9 bases between them. The CDR3 consists of 16 residues. The CDR3 loop is CASSEAPVNSNQPQHF. The CDR3 DNA reads TGTGCCAGCAGTGAAGCGCCGGTTAATAGCAATCAGCCCCAGCATTTT.

This rearrangement joins TRBV6-6 to TRBJ1-4; no clear D gene. The CDR3 has 14 residues. V dropped 6 bases and J dropped 8 bases, with 16 bases sitting between them. CDR1 is MNHNY, CDR2 SVGAGI, per germline (reference sequence). The DNA for the CDR3 is TGTGCCAGCAGCCGGAACGGGAGAGGGGAAAAACTGTTTTTT. Protein product: CASSRNGRGEKLFF.

A note on this clone: The junction departs from the called germline gene at one end, perhaps through a read error. Here the CDR3 DNA reads TGTGCCAGCGTTGACAGCAAGCAGCCCCAGCATTTT. Translated, it gives CASVDSKQPQHF. This chain connects TRBV28 to TRBJ1-5; D might be TRBD1 (5 bases). CDR3 size: 12 residues. Germline V gives CDR1 MDHEN, CDR2 SYDVKM.

The chain recombines TRBV7-3 with TRBJ1-3; D not certain. This CDR3 has 14 residues. From germline, CDR1 is SGHTA and CDR2 FQGTGA. V lost 5 bases to trimming and J lost 0 bases, with 8 bases between them. CDR3 nucleotide sequence: TGTGCCAGCAGCCGAACTAGCTCTGGAAACACCATATATTTT. It specifies CASSRTSSGNTIYF.

In this sample, this clone turned up once. The V call is TRBV9, the J call TRBJ2-1; D perhaps matches TRBD2 (6 bases). CDR1 SGDLS and CDR2 YYNGEE come from the germline V gene. V lost 3 bases to trimming and J lost 0 bases, with 10 bases between them. This CDR3 is 15 amino acids long. CDR3 residues: CASSAPGSSYNEQFF. DNA of the CDR3: TGTGCCAGCAGCGCCCCCGGGAGCTCCTACAATGAGCAGTTCTTC.

The chain couples TRBV5-4 to TRBJ2-6; TRBD1 is a possible D gene (5 bases). The V end lost 3 bases, the J end lost 0 bases, and 7 bases lay between the germline ends. The CDR3 extends over 15 amino acids. Germline V lookup: CDR1 SGHNT, CDR2 YYREEE (reference sequence). The CDR3 DNA reads TGTGCCAGCAGCTCCAGGGACTCTGGGGCCAACGTCCTGACTTTC. Translating it yields CASSSRDSGANVLTF. Full variable domain (missing parts from reference TRBV5-4 and TRBJ2-6): ETGVTQSPTHLIKTRGQQVTLRCSSQSGHNTVSWYQQALGQGPQFIFQYYREEENGRGNFPPRFSGLQFPNYSSELNVNALELDDSALYLCASSSRDSGANVLTFGAGSRLTVL.

V is TRBV19 and J is TRBJ2-7; 8 nucleotides line up with TRBD1. The CDR3 extends over 14 amino acids. From germline, CDR1 is LNHDA and CDR2 SQIVND (reference sequence). With 6 bases clipped from V and 0 bases from J, the junction kept 4 bases outside the gene matches. The DNA for the CDR3 is TGTGCCAGTAGATGGACAGGGAGCTCCTACGAGCAGTACTTC. Encoded protein: CASRWTGSSYEQYF.

The chain uses TRBV9 and TRBJ2-6; D gene uncertain. CDR1 is SGDLS, CDR2 YYNGEE, per germline. V was shortened by 0 bases and J by 1 base, with 11 bases between the two germline ends. This CDR3 has 17 amino acids. Here the CDR3 DNA reads TGTGCCAGCAGCGTAGGAATTGTGGGATCTGGGGCCAACGTCCTGACTTTC. This sequence encodes CASSVGIVGSGANVLTF.

Here the CDR3 reads CASSLVGWGTEAFF. CDR3 coding DNA: TGTGCCAGCAGCTTAGTGGGGTGGGGCACTGAAGCTTTCTTT. The V gene is TRBV13, the J gene TRBJ1-1; D not resolved. Looked up from germline, CDR1 is PRHDT and CDR2 is FYEKMQ (reference sequence). The ends were cut back, 1 base at V and 4 bases at J, with 10 bases in the middle. The CDR3 length is 14 residues.

The gene calls are TRBV10-2 and TRBJ2-2, with TRBD1 matching 10 bases. Unmatched junction bases numbered 2, after V lost 7 bases and J lost 3 bases. CDR1 and CDR2 from the germline V gene are WSHSY and SAAADI. The CDR3 is 14 amino acids. The CDR3 DNA sequence: TGCGCCAGCATGGGACAGGGGTACACCGGGGAGCTGTTTTTT. It is translated as CASMGQGYTGELFF.

The gene calls are TRBV4-1 and TRBJ2-7, with 7 bases aligning to TRBD1. Germline-derived CDR1 and CDR2 are MGHRA and YSYEKL. The V and J ends lost 1 base and 3 bases, in that order; junction bases with no gene match: 6. The CDR3 totals 15 residues. CDR3 sequence (DNA): TGCGCCAGCAGCCAAGGGACAGGTCCCTTCTACGAGCAGTACTTC. Protein product: CASSQGTGPFYEQYF.

This clone appeared once. The genes are TRBV12-5 and TRBJ1-4, with 7 positions matching TRBD1. J was trimmed by 8 bases and V by 1 base; bases with no gene match: 7. Germline lookup yields CDR1 LGHNT and CDR2 FRNRAP. The CDR3 is 15 amino acids. CDR3 sequence (DNA): TGTGCTAGTGGTTTGGCGACAGGGTGGCAGGAAAAACTGTTTTTT. It encodes CASGLATGWQEKLFF. Drawing the rest from reference TRBV12-5 and TRBJ1-4, the complete variable domain is DARVTQTPRHKVTEMGQEVTMRCQPILGHNTVFWYRQTMMQGLELLAYFRNRAPLDDSGMPKDRFSAEMPDATLATLKIQPSEPRDSAVYFCASGLATGWQEKLFFGSGTQLSVL.

The sample holds a few counts of this clone. At one of its ends the junction is not consistent with the germline gene, which may arise from a read error. This chain uses TRBV19 with TRBJ2-7; 12 bases fit TRBD1. The CDR3 consists of 13 residues. The germline V gene has CDR1 LNHDA and CDR2 SQIVND (reference sequence). This CDR3 reads CASSIGTGGPFNF. CDR3 bases: TGTGCCAGTAGTATCGGGACAGGGGGCCCTTTCAACTTC.

The chain links TRBV3-1 (or the pseudogene TRBV3-2) to TRBJ2-3, with TRBD1 identical over 9 bases. J gave up 2 bases and V 4 bases, and 4 bases lay outside the gene matches. The CDR3 totals 15 residues. Germline-derived CDR1 and CDR2 are LGHDT and YNNKEL (reference sequence). The CDR3 DNA follows: TGTGCCAGCAGCCCGGGACAGGGAATCACAGATACGCAGTATTTT. Translated: CASSPGQGITDTQYF.

This clone occurred a few times. V is TRBV6-5 and J is TRBJ2-3; 7 positions match TRBD1. The trim removed 6 bases at V and 6 bases at J, leaving 9 bases unmatched. The CDR3 contains 14 residues. The germline gives CDR1 MNHEY, CDR2 SVGAGI. CDR3 DNA: TGTGCCAGCAGGGGCGGACAGGCCGTGGATACGCAGTATTTT. Translation gives CASRGGQAVDTQYF.

This rearrangement joins TRBV28 to TRBJ1-5; possible D gene TRBD1, 6 bases. The CDR3 length is 16 residues. Germline lookup yields CDR1 MDHEN and CDR2 SYDVKM. V lost 5 bases, J lost 4 bases, and 18 bases lay in between. For the CDR3, the DNA is TGTGCCAGCAGTCCCACCCGGTGGCAGGGGAATCAGCCCCAGCATTTT. Translating gives CASSPTRWQGNQPQHF.

This clone was detected once. The gene calls are TRBV5-6 and TRBJ1-2, with 7 bases lining up with TRBD1. CDR3 length: 13 residues. Germline V CDR1 and CDR2: SGHDT, YYEEEE. The V and J ends lost 4 bases and 4 bases, in that order; junction bases with no gene match: 4. The DNA of the CDR3 is TGTGCCAGCAGCGTAACAGGGGTCTATGGCTACACCTTC. It specifies CASSVTGVYGYTF. Full variable domain (missing parts from reference TRBV5-6 and TRBJ1-2): DAGVTQSPTHLIKTRGQQVTLRCSPKSGHDTVSWYQQALGQGPQFIFQYYEEEERQRGNFPDRFSGHQFPNYSSELNVNALLLGDSALYLCASSVTGVYGYTFGSGTRLTVV.

This chain connects TRBV19 to TRBJ1-1, with 9 positions matching TRBD1. The CDR3 spans 13 residues. V lost 8 bases, J lost 5 bases, and 6 bases stayed unmatched. Germline V lookup: CDR1 LNHDA, CDR2 SQIVND (reference sequence). CDR3 sequence: CASADRGFTEAFF. DNA of the CDR3: TGTGCCAGTGCCGACAGGGGGTTTACTGAAGCTTTCTTT.